A selection of T cell receptor beta chains follows, all from one sample in a study of beta chain features in type 1 diabetes. The table came from immunoSEQ multiplex PCR; TCRdb's copy has only in-frame clones and leaves some out. The data show under 90,000 clones, around 32% seen once. Sequenced material: stem cell memory CD4+ T cells from blood. The receptors were sampled from a woman younger than 30 in good health. Each CDR3 is given with its conserved first and last residue.

cdr3_aa	v_call	j_call
CASSFGTLIRSNYEQYF	TRBV7-9	TRBJ2-7
CASSYSGTAYEQYF	TRBV2	TRBJ2-7
CAISGIGATIRYF	TRBV10-3	TRBJ2-7
CALTGITEAFF	TRBV30	TRBJ1-1
CASSLDGYTQYF	TRBV11-3	TRBJ2-3
CASSLSGQGTEQYF	TRBV7-9	TRBJ2-7
CAISLTGEDGYTF	TRBV10-3	TRBJ1-2
CASSYSAGAYEQYF	TRBV6-5	TRBJ2-7
CASSYSGGLRVAFF	TRBV6-5	TRBJ1-1
CASSLERNTEAFF	TRBV7-2	TRBJ1-1
CASSFRTSSEQFF	TRBV7-2	TRBJ2-1
CASSLGQSNQETQYF	TRBV7-8	TRBJ2-5
CAWSPQGNQPQHF	TRBV30	TRBJ1-5
CASSMTGELTGELFF	TRBV7-3	TRBJ2-2
CASSLRRLSGANVLTF	TRBV5-8	TRBJ2-6
CASSSGAGGAQDTQYF	TRBV5-1	TRBJ2-3
CASSPFPNYGYTF	TRBV11-2	TRBJ1-2
CASSQLDRVHEQFF	TRBV18	TRBJ2-1
CASSYSAGIDYGYTF	TRBV6-6	TRBJ1-2
CASSVVAGNTGELFF	TRBV9	TRBJ2-2
CASSATTGVGYTF	TRBV7-3	TRBJ1-2
CASSWGGDSPLHF	TRBV7-9	TRBJ1-6